This TCR beta chain was captured in a study of T cell responses to AZD1222 COVID-19 vaccine (dated by TCRdb to about 2021). Some background on the complete study: AZD1222 recipients with second doses at about 4 weeks or about 12 weeks were pooled, because spike-specific TCR depth and breadth did not differ between schedules. TCR sequencing covered 230 or so trial participants: 207 given two doses of AZD1222 and approximately 25 given two doses of MenACWY control vaccine. Enrollment into the trials was organized by age into subgroups of 18-55, 56-69 and 70-plus years, and those subgroups contained about 160, 30 and 59 TCR-sequenced participants, respectively. General conclusions and limits of the study: Most participants were white British and females outnumbered males, and the authors suggested that clonal diversity may have been underestimated. The vaccine-associated CD4 TCRs covered the entire spike protein, and the dominant responses fell in regions 160-218 and 743-854. The 56-69-year group was small, and its depth increase did not reach significance, likely because of low power. Because no day 14 peak-response samples were available, the repertoires could be characterized only after the peak T cell response. Reportedly, close to half of the unique spike-specific TCRs recognized epitopes lying outside the regions that are mutated in the B.1.351 and B.1.1.7 variants. Only a handful of AZD1222 recipients were SARS-CoV-2 seropositive at baseline, limiting conclusions about previously exposed vaccinees. Spike-specific TCR breadth and depth rose significantly after two AZD1222 doses compared with day 0 and with MenACWY recipients.

This clone appeared once. Its antigen remains unidentified. Per-base qualities were not stored, and no clone one base away is much larger. This specimen's time point label, per the study, means: baseline before first vaccination. The vaccinee samples were drawn from two UK trials, COV001 and COV002, one of which was a single-blind randomized controlled phase 2/3 trial testing AZD1222 (ChAdOx1 nCoV-19) in healthy adults. For TCRbeta chain sequencing, PBMC samples from trial participants were taken at day 0 and at day 28 after the second dose. The CDR3 regions of human TCRbeta chains were subjected to immunosequencing. The study's processing was this. TCRs in the repertoires were compared against a reference library of SARS-CoV-2-specific TCRs that had been generated with the MIRA antigen-specificity platform. Breadth meant the fraction of unique TCRs that were SARS-CoV-2-associated, whereas depth meant the fraction of total T cells that were SARS-CoV-2-associated. Using the MIRA data, every spike-specific TCR was mapped to the spike region that the TCR reacted to and assigned to either a CD4 or a CD8 class. Log10-transformed breadth and depth values were compared by one-way ANOVA with Sidak's multiple comparisons tests. As stored in TCRdb, this immuneACCESS dataset retains in-frame rearrangements with V and J assigned. A fraction of the clones does not appear; measured against another copy, unresolved V genes explain less than half of the discrepancy, and the remainder lacks a known reason. Clonal size and the V and J genes are those of that table, whereas D and trimming came from the DNA. This sample lists some 130,000 clones; roughly 93% were detected once. The top ten constitute 0.75% to 0.95% of the sample.

The CDR3, cysteine through phenylalanine, is 15 amino acids long. Of all the DNA, just the CDR3 is kept, 45 bases in frame from base 1. Reading the germline V gene (reference sequence) gives CDR1 SGHNT and CDR2 YYREEE. V is shortened by 5 bases, J by 6 bases, and the region joining them spans 21 bases. The specimen comprised peripheral blood, sampled on day 0 of AZD1222 vaccination. The clonotype comes from an adult in good health. This sequence uses TRBV5-4 and TRBJ2-7; TRBD1 is possibly the D segment (5 matching bases). CDR3 region: CASSRTGPGQGEQYF. In nucleotide form, the sequence is TGTGCCAGCAGTCGTACAGGACCCGGGCAGGGCGAGCAGTACTTC. With all but the CDR3 taken from the reference TRBV5-4 and TRBJ2-7 genes, the full variable domain is: ETGVTQSPTHLIKTRGQQVTLRCSSQSGHNTVSWYQQALGQGPQFIFQYYREEENGRGNFPPRFSGLQFPNYSSELNVNALELDDSALYLCASSRTGPGQGEQYFGPGTRLTVT.